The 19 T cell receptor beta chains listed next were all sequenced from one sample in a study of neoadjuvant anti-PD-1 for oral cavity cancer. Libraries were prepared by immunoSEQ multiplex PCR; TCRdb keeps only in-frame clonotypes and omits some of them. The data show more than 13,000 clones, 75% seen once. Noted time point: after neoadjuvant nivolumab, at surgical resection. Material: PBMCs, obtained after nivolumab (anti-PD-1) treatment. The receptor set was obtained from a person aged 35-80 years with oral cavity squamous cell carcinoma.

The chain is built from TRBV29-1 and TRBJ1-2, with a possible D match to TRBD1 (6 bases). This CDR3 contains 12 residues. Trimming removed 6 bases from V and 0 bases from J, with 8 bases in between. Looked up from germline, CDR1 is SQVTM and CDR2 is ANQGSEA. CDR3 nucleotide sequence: TGCAGCGTAGGACAGACTAACTATGGCTACACCTTC. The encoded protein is CSVGQTNYGYTF. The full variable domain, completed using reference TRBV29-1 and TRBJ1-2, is SAVISQKPSRDICQRGTSLTIQCQVDSQVTMMFWYRQQPGQSLTLIATANQGSEATYESGFVIDKFPISRPNLTFSTLTVSNMSPEDSSIYLCSVGQTNYGYTFGSGTRLTVV.

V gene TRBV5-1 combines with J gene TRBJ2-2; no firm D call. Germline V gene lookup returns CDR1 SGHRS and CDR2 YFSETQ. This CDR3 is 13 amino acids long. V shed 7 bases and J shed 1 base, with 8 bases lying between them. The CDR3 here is CASALGNTGELFF. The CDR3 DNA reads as TGCGCCAGCGCTTTGGGGAACACCGGGGAGCTGTTTTTT.

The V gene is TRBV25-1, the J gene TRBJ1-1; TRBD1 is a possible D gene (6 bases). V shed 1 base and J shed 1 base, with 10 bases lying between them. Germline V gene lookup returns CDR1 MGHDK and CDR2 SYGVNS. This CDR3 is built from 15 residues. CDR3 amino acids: CASSEFRGANTEAFF. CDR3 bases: TGTGCCAGCAGTGAATTCAGGGGAGCGAACACTGAAGCTTTCTTT.

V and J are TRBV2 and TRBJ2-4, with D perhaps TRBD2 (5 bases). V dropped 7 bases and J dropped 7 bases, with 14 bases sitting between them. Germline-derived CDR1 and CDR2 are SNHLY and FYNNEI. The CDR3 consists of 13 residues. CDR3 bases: TGTGCCAGCAAGGGTGAACCGGGGAACATTCAGTACTTC. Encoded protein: CASKGEPGNIQYF.

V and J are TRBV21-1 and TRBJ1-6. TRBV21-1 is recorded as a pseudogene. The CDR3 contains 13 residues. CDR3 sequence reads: CASSHARNSPLHF. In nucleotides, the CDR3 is TGTGCCAGCAGCCACGCGCGGAACTCACCCCTCCACTTT.

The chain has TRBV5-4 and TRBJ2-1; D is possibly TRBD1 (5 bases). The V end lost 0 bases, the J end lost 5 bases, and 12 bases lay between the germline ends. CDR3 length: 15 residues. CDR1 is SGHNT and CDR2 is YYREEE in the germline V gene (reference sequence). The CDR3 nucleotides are TGTGCCAGCAGCTTGGACCAGGGTGGGGACAATGAGCAGTTCTTC. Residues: CASSLDQGGDNEQFF.

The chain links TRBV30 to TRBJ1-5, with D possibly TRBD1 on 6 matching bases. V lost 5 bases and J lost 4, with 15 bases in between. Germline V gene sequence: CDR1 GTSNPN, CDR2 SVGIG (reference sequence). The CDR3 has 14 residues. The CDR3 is CAWGEGQGNQPQHF. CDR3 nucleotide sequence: TGTGCCTGGGGGGAGGGACAAGGGAATCAGCCCCAGCATTTT. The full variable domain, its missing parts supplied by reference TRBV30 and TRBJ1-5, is SQTIHQWPATLVQPVGSPLSLECTVEGTSNPNLYWYRQAAGRGLQLLFYSVGIGQISSEVPQNLSASRPQDRQFILSSKKLLLSDSGFYLCAWGEGQGNQPQHFGDGTRLSIL.

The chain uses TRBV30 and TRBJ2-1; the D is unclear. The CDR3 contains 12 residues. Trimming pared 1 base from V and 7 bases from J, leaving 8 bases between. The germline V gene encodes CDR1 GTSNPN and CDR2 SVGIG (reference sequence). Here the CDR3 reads CAWSARLNEQFF. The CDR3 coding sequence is TGTGCCTGGAGTGCCAGGTTGAATGAGCAGTTCTTC. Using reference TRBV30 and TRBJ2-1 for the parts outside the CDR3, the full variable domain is SQTIHQWPATLVQPVGSPLSLECTVEGTSNPNLYWYRQAAGRGLQLLFYSVGIGQISSEVPQNLSASRPQDRQFILSSKKLLLSDSGFYLCAWSARLNEQFFGPGTRLTVL.

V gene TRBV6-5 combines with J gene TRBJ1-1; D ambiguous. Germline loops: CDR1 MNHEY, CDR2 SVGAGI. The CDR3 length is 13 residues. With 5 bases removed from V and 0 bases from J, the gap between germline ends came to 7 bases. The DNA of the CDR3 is TGTGCCAGCAGTAGACGGATGAACACTGAAGCTTTCTTT. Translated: CASSRRMNTEAFF.

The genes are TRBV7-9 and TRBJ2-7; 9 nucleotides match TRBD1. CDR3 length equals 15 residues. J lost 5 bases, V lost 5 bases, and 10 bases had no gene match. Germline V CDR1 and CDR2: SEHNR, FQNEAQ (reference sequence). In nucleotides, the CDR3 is TGTGCCAGCAGCCCACGGACAGGGGCCGAACACGAGCAGTACTTC. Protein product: CASSPRTGAEHEQYF. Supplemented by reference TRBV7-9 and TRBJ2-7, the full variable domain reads DTGVSQNPRHKITKRGQNVTFRCDPISEHNRLYWYRQTLGQGPEFLTYFQNEAQLEKSRLLSDRFSAERPKGSFSTLEIQRTEQGDSAMYLCASSPRTGAEHEQYFGPGTRLTVT.

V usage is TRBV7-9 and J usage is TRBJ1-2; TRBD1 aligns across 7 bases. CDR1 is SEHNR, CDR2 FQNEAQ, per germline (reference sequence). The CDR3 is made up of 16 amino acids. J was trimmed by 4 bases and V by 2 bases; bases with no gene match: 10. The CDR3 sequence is CASSLSTGVLVYGYTF. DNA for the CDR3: TGTGCCAGCAGCTTATCTACAGGGGTCTTAGTCTATGGCTACACCTTC.

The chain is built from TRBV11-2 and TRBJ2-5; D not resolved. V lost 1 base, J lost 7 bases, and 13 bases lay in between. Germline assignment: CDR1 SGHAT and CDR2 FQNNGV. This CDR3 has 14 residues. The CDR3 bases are TGTGCCAGCAGCTTAGGTGGCACCCTGGGGACCCAGTACTTC. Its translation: CASSLGGTLGTQYF.

This chain's CDR3 is CASRPGTGANNQPQHF. CDR3 DNA sequence: TGTGCCAGCAGGCCCGGGACAGGGGCTAACAATCAGCCCCAGCATTTT. V gene TRBV27 combines with J gene TRBJ1-5; 10 bases align to TRBD1. The germline CDR1 and CDR2 sequences are MNHEY and SMNVEV (reference sequence). Trimming removed 6 bases from V and 3 bases from J; junction bases left unmatched: 8. This CDR3 region has 16 residues.

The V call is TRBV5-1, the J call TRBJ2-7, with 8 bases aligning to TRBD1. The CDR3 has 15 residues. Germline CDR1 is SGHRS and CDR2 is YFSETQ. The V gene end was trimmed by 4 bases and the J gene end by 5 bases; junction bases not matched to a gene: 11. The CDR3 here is CASSDGQGPKHEQYF. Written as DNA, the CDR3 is TGCGCCAGCAGCGATGGACAGGGTCCTAAGCACGAGCAGTACTTC.

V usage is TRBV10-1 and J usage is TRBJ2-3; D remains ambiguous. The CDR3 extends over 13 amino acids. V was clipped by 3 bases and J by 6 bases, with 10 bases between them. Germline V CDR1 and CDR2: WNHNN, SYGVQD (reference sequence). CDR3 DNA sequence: TGCGCCAGCAGTGACCCCCCAAACGATACGCAGTATTTT. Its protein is CASSDPPNDTQYF.

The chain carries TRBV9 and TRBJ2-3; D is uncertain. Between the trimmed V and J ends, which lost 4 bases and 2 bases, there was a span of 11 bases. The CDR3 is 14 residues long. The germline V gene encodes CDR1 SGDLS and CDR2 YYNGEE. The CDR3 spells CASSPRLLTDTQYF. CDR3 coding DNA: TGTGCCAGCAGCCCCAGGCTCCTCACAGATACGCAGTATTTT.

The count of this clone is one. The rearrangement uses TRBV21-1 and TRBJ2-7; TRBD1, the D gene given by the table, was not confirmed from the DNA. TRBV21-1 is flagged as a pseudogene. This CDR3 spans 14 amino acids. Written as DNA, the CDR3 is TGTGCCAGCACCTTTGGGGACAGTTCCTACGAGCAGTACTTC. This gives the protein CASTFGDSSYEQYF.

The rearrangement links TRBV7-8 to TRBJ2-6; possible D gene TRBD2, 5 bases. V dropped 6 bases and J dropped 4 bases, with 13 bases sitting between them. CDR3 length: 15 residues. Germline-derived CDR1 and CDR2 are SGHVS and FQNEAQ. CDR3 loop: CASREGRSGANVLTF. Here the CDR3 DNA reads TGTGCCAGCAGGGAAGGGAGATCGGGGGCCAACGTCCTGACTTTC.

CDR3 nucleotide sequence: TGTGCCAGCAGTGGTCACACCGGGGAGCTGTTTTTT. As protein: CASSGHTGELFF. This sequence joins TRBV28 and TRBJ2-2; D uncertain. In germline, CDR1 is MDHEN, CDR2 SYDVKM. With 5 bases removed from V and 3 bases from J, the gap between germline ends came to 4 bases. The CDR3 runs to 12 residues. The full variable domain, completed using reference TRBV28 and TRBJ2-2, is DVKVTQSSRYLVKRTGEKVFLECVQDMDHENMFWYRQDPGLGLRLIYFSYDVKMKEKGDIPEGYSVSREKKERFSLILESASTNQTSMYLCASSGHTGELFFGEGSRLTVL.